This T cell receptor beta chain stems from a study of cytomegalovirus exposure and HLA in healthy donors. Study-wide background: A previous analysis identified 117 million unique TCR beta sequences derived from roughly 190 million T cells.

The PCR was carried out with 60 Vbeta primers and 13 Jbeta primers. The assay was immunoSEQ multiplex PCR, and TCRdb's table has in-frame clones only and misses some. The table has 130,000 to 150,000 clones, roughly 77% seen once. The CDR3 spans 11 residues. Trimming left V 6 bases short and J 7 bases short, with 9 bases between. The germline CDR1 and CDR2 sequences are MNHEY and SVGAGI. This TCR came from a man aged 25-45 years in good health and CMV-seronegative. The sequenced sample was PBMCs. The gene calls are TRBV6-5 and TRBJ1-2, with D perhaps TRBD1 (6 bases). This chain's CDR3 is CASSTGFGYTF. The CDR3 DNA is TGTGCCAGCAGCACAGGGTTTGGCTACACCTTC.